This TCR beta chain was retrieved from a study of post-analysis software for immune sequencing data. Turning to this clonotype: As yet, its antigen is unknown.

Germline loops: CDR1 SGHAT, CDR2 FQNNGV. The CDR3 loop spans 16 amino acids. V shed 5 bases, J shed 7 bases, and the junction held 11 bases outside the gene matches. Study-wide results and caveats: Patients used roughly five TRBV segments, including TRBV5-6, TRBV5-1 and TRBV20-1, more often than controls.

Libraries were made from TCR beta cDNA, and they carried unique molecular identifiers. TCRdb fed the PCR reads into MiXCR, producing one record per CDR3 protein. Here the sample spans hundreds of thousands of distinct CDR3 sequences, 55% to 60% being singletons. The gene calls are TRBV11-2 and TRBJ1-2, with 12 nucleotides matching TRBD1. What was sequenced was blood. The source of this sequence is a girl aged 2 to 9 with multiple sclerosis. The chain's CDR3 is CASSPIRDRGPTGYTF. For the CDR3, the DNA is TGTGCCAGCAGCCCAATAAGGGACAGGGGGCCTACTGGCTACACCTTC.